This T cell receptor (beta chain) was recovered during a study of blood T cell repertoires in COVID-19. Study overall: Sample material is recorded as cDNA or gDNA derived from T cells, B-cell-depleted T cells, or PBMCs.

The CDR3 sequence is 11 residues long. V was clipped by 5 bases and J by 9 bases, with 10 bases between them. CDR1 and CDR2 (germline): SEHNR, FQNEAQ (reference sequence). Study processing details: Amplified reference gene primers provided the basis for estimating nucleated cell counts. Profiling relied on immunoSEQ multiplex PCR, and the TCRdb table lists in-frame clones only, not all of them. V and J calls and clone size are those listed in that table; D and trimming were worked out from the DNA. The sample has roughly 28,000 clones, approximately 86% seen once. The sample holds one count of this clone.

This TCR came from a man older than 75 with active or convalescent COVID-19. The chain uses TRBV7-9 and TRBJ2-5; D is unresolved. The specimen was peripheral blood. The CDR3: CASSPLWPQYF. DNA for the CDR3: TGTGCCAGCAGCCCGCTCTGGCCCCAGTACTTC.